Listed here is a single T cell receptor (beta chain). The antigen is undetermined. This sample was taken from a study of post-analysis software for immune sequencing data. Study-wide background: The study covered relapsing-remitting, secondary progressive and progressive-relapsing courses of multiple sclerosis.

Germline lookup yields CDR1 ENHRY and CDR2 SYGVKD. The CDR3 loop spans 14 amino acids. V shed 4 bases, J shed 5 bases, and the junction held 5 bases outside the gene matches. General study results and limits: When patients were compared with controls, 5 or 6 TRBV segments were more frequent, TRBV5-6, TRBV5-1 and TRBV20-1 among them. Strong same-batch co-clustering of samples appeared with F measure clustering. Controls significantly exceeded multiple sclerosis patients in normalized Chao1 diversity.

Unique molecular identifiers were present in the TCR beta cDNA libraries. With about 0.9 to 11 million T cells as the source, roughly 0.5 million cDNA molecules resulted. TCRdb re-analysed the PCR reads in MiXCR, keeping a single row per CDR3 protein. The sample includes roughly 700,000 distinct CDR3 sequences, less than 35% of them seen just once. The sequence was collected from a girl aged 5-17 years with multiple sclerosis. V gene TRBV10-3 combines with J gene TRBJ2-5; TRBD1 matches 9 bases. The source material was blood. CDR3 DNA: TGTGCCATCAGTGCTACAGGGGGCTTGGAGACCCAGTACTTC. This gives the protein CAISATGGLETQYF.